This T cell receptor (beta chain) is from a study of blood T cells in healthy people across ages. Study-wide context: The template switching approach captured approximately one barcoded beta molecule for every two T cells.

The authors ran a second PCR of roughly 7 to 11 cycles using a sample-barcoded 5' primer and a J-beta primer mix. TCRdb reanalysed the 5' RACE reads using MiXCR and keeps one entry per CDR3 protein. The data hold about 2 million distinct CDR3 sequences, with 49% observed a single time. This clonotype was seen a handful of times. Total RNA, at least 5 micrograms per sample, was extracted from PBMCs. The specimen was blood. The TCR was taken from a middle-aged woman in good health.

The CDR3 DNA sequence: TGCAGCGTTGGTGTCGAGGGAGGGAGGGGCGATGAGCAGTTCTTC. Its protein product is CSVGVEGGRGDEQFF. The rearrangement uses TRBV29-1 and TRBJ2-1; 7 bases line up with TRBD2. The V gene's germline CDR1 is SQVTM and CDR2 ANQGSEA. V lost 4 bases to trimming and J lost 8 bases; unmatched junction nucleotides: 14. The length of the CDR3 is 15 residues.